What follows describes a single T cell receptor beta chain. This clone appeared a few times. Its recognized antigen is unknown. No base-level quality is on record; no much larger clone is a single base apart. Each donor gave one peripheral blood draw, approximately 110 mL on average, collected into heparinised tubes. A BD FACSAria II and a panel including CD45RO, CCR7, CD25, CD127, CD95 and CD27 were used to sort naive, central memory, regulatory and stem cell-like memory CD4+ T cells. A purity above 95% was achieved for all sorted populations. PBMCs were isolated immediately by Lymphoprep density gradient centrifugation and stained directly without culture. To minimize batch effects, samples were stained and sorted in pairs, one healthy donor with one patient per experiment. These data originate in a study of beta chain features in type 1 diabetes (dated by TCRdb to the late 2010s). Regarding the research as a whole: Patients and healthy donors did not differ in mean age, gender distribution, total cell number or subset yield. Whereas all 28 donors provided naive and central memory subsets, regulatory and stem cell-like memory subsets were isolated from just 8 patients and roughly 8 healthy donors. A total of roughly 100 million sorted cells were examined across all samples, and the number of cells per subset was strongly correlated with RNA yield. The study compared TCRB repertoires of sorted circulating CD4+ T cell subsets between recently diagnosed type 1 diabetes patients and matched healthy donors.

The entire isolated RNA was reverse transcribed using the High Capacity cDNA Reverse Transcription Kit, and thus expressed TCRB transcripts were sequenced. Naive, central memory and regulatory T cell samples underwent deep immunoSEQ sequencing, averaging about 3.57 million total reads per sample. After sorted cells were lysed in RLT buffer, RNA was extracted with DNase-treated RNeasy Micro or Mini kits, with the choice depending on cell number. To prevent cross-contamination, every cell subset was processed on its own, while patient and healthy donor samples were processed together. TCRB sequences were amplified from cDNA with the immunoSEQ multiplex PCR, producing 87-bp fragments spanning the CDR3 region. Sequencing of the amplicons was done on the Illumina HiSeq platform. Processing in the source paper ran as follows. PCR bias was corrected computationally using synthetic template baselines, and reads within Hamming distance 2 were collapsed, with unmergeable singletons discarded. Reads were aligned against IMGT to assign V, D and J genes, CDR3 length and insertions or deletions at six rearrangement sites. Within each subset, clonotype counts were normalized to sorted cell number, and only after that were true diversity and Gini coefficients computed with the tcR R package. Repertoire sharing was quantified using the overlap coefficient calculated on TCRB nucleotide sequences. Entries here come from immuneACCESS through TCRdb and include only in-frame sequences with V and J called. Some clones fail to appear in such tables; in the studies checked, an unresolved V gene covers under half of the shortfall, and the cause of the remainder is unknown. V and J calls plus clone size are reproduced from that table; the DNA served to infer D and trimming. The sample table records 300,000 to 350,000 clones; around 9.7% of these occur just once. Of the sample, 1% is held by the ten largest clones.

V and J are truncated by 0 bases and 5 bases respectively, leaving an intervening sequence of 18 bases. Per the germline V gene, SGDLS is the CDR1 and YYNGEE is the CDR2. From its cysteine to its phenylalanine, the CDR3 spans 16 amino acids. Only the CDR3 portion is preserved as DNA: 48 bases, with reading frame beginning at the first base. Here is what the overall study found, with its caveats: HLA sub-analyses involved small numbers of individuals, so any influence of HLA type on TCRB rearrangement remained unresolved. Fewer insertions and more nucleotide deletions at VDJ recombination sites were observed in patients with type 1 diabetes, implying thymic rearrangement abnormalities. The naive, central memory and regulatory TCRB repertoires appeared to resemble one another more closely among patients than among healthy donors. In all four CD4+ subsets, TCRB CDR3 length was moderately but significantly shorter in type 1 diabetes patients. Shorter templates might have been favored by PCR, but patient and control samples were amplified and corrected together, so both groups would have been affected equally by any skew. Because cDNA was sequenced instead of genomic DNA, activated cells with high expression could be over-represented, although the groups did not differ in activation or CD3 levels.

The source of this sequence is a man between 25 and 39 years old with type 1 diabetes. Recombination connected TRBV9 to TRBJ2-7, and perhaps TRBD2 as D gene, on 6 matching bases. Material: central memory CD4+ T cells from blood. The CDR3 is CASSVGAGQGGHEQYF. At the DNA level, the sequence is TGTGCCAGCAGCGTAGGTGCTGGGCAGGGAGGCCACGAGCAGTACTTC.